Presented here are 28 T cell receptor beta chains from one specimen sequenced in a study of neurological immune-mediated disorders. TCRdb used MiXCR to reprocess the 5' RACE reads, holding one entry per CDR3 protein. Among tens of thousands of distinct CDR3 sequences listed, about 2.5% were seen once. The sequencing sample was made of PBMCs. These TCRs come from a man in his fifties with multiple sclerosis.

This clonotype was seen repeatedly, ten times or more. DNA of the CDR3: TGCGCCAGCAGCTTGGCGGACCATGGCAATGAGCAGTTCTTC. It specifies CASSLADHGNEQFF. This chain joins TRBV5-1 and TRBJ2-1, with no clear D. The length of the CDR3 is 14 residues. Between the trimmed V and J ends, which lost 0 bases and 6 bases, there was a span of 10 bases. Germline-derived CDR1 and CDR2 are SGHRS and YFSETQ.

This clonotype was seen repeatedly, ten times or more. The V and J genes are TRBV29-1 and TRBJ1-1, with 8 bases lining up with TRBD1. The germline gives CDR1 SQVTM, CDR2 ANQGSEA. The CDR3 is 12 amino acids. V shed 7 bases, J shed 4 bases, and the junction held 5 bases outside the gene matches. The DNA of the CDR3 is TGCAGCGAGCGACAGGGGCCCACTGAAGCTTTCTTT. Translated: CSERQGPTEAFF.

This clonotype was seen repeatedly, ten times or more. The chain links TRBV5-6 to TRBJ2-7; possibly TRBD2 for D (6 bases). The V gene lost 4 bases and the J gene lost 7 bases, with 18 bases spanning the gap. Per germline, CDR1 SGHDT and CDR2 YYEEEE. The CDR3 consists of 14 residues. CDR3 in amino acids: CASSGPGLFREQYF. The DNA of the CDR3 is TGTGCCAGCAGCGGCCCGGGACTGTTTAGGGAGCAGTACTTC.

This clonotype showed up many times. This chain uses TRBV5-1 with TRBJ1-1; 9 bases map to TRBD1. Looked up from germline, CDR1 is SGHRS and CDR2 is YFSETQ. With V trimmed by 3 bases and J by 1 base, 1 base remained unmatched. CDR3 size: 14 residues. CDR3 DNA: TGCGCCAGCAGCTCGGGACAGGGGAACACTGAAGCTTTCTTT. As protein: CASSSGQGNTEAFF.

This clonotype was counted ten times or more. The CDR3 nucleotides read TGTGCCAGCAGCTTAGTGACCACAGGGGGCGAGCAGTACTTC. This gives the protein CASSLVTTGGEQYF. The V gene is TRBV11-2, the J gene TRBJ2-7; 8 nucleotides line up with TRBD1. The CDR3 length is 14 residues. V trimming: 1 base; J trimming: 6 bases; junction bases outside the gene matches: 5. CDR1 is SGHAT and CDR2 is FQNNGV in the germline V gene.

This clonotype was seen only a few times. CDR3 coding DNA: TGTGCCAGCAGCCAAGCGCGCTCTGGAAAAAACATATATTTT. Amino acid sequence: CASSQARSGKNIYF. The chain employs TRBV3-1 and TRBJ1-3; no reliable D call. There are 14 residues in the CDR3. V gave up 1 base and J gave up 12 bases, with 16 bases separating them. The germline V gene has CDR1 LGHDT and CDR2 YNNKEL (reference sequence).

This clonotype appeared many times. This sequence joins TRBV7-2 and TRBJ2-7, with 7 bases lining up with TRBD1. V lost 5 bases and J lost 2; bases outside the gene matches: 6. There are 14 residues in the CDR3. Germline CDR1 reads SGHTA; CDR2 reads FQGNSA. The CDR3 nucleotides read TGTGCCAGCAGCCTATGGGGACAGACCTACGAGCAGTACTTC. It codes for CASSLWGQTYEQYF.

This clonotype came up many times. The chain joins TRBV7-2 to TRBJ2-4; 10 bases align to TRBD1. This CDR3 region has 13 residues. Trimming removed 1 base from V and 9 bases from J; junction bases left unmatched: 0. Germline V gene data show CDR1 as SGHTA and CDR2 as FQGNSA. The CDR3 protein is CASSLGTGGIQYF. The CDR3 DNA is TGTGCCAGCAGCTTAGGGACAGGGGGCATTCAGTACTTC.

This clonotype came up many times. The rearrangement uses TRBV3-1 and TRBJ1-2; D gene unclear. In germline, CDR1 is LGHDT, CDR2 YNNKEL (reference sequence). The CDR3 extends over 14 amino acids. With 5 bases removed from V and 3 bases from J, the gap between germline ends came to 13 bases. The CDR3 coding sequence is TGTGCCAGCAGCTCCTGGACGGTGGACTATGGCTACACCTTC. Protein sequence: CASSSWTVDYGYTF.

This clonotype has ten or more counts. The chain links TRBV7-6 to TRBJ1-1; D perhaps matches TRBD1 (6 bases). CDR1 is SGHVS and CDR2 is FNYEAQ in the germline V gene. The V end lost 1 base, the J end lost 2 bases, and 11 bases lay between the germline ends. There are 15 residues in the CDR3. CDR3: CASSLEGTHNTEAFF. The CDR3 bases are TGTGCCAGCAGCTTAGAAGGGACACATAACACTGAAGCTTTCTTT.

In this sample, this clonotype turned up many times. The chain uses TRBV7-2 and TRBJ1-1; D is ambiguous. Trimming took 4 bases from V and 5 from J, leaving 14 bases between them. The germline V gene has CDR1 SGHTA and CDR2 FQGNSA. The CDR3 has 14 amino acids. The CDR3 loop is CASSSEGMGTEAFF. The CDR3 DNA follows: TGTGCCAGCAGCTCCGAAGGGATGGGGACTGAAGCTTTCTTT.

This clonotype has ten or more counts. The chain has TRBV29-1 and TRBJ2-3, with unresolved D. CDR3 length: 12 amino acids. V was pared by 4 bases and J by 0 bases, with 5 bases between. CDR1 is SQVTM and CDR2 is ANQGSEA in the germline V gene. The CDR3 is CSVGWSTDTQYF. The CDR3 DNA follows: TGCAGCGTTGGCTGGAGCACAGATACGCAGTATTTT.

This clonotype has a count of ten or more. V is TRBV20-1 and J is TRBJ2-7, with D maybe TRBD1 (6 bases). The CDR3 runs 12 residues. Trimming took off 6 bases at V and 3 bases at J, with 12 bases between the two ends. The V gene's germline CDR1 is DFQATT and CDR2 SNEGSKA (reference sequence). In DNA form, the CDR3 reads TGCAGTGCAGACCGGGACAACTACGAGCAGTACTTC. It encodes CSADRDNYEQYF.

This clonotype was seen at least ten times. This rearrangement joins TRBV6-2 or TRBV6-3 to TRBJ1-4, with TRBD1 identical over 9 bases. The CDR3 length is 16 residues. CDR1 is MNHEY, CDR2 SVGEGT, per germline. V shed 6 bases and J 8 bases; nucleotides not matched to a gene: 13. In DNA form, the CDR3 reads TGTGCCAGCAGCTCGCCGGGGACAGGGAAGATCGAAAAACTGTTTTTT. This sequence encodes CASSSPGTGKIEKLFF.

Note on this clonotype: A much larger clone is a single base away; this may be a read error. The chain couples TRBV5-1 to TRBJ2-3; unclear D gene. V was trimmed by 3 bases and J by 0 bases, leaving 11 bases between them. In germline, CDR1 is SGHRS, CDR2 YFSETQ. This CDR3 comprises 15 residues. The CDR3 nucleotides are TGCGCCAGCAGCTCGCAAGCGACTAGCACAGATACGCAGTATTTT. Translating gives CASSSQATSTDTQYF.

There are many counts of this clonotype. V and J are TRBV7-2 and TRBJ2-7; D is undetermined. V was pared by 3 bases and J by 2 bases, with 14 bases between. The CDR3 has 15 amino acids. Germline CDR1 reads SGHTA; CDR2 reads FQGNSA. The CDR3 loop reads CASSLDSGHAYEQYF. CDR3 DNA: TGTGCCAGCAGCTTGGATTCTGGTCATGCCTACGAGCAGTACTTC.

This clonotype was counted at least ten times. This chain uses TRBV4-2 with TRBJ2-7, with TRBD1 identical over 7 bases. V was clipped by 3 bases and J by 0 bases; unmatched bases: 2. The CDR3 has 14 residues. Germline loops: CDR1 LGHNA, CDR2 YNFKEQ. Written as DNA, the CDR3 is TGTGCCAGCAGCCAGGCAGGGGGCTCCTACGAGCAGTACTTC. It specifies CASSQAGGSYEQYF.

This clonotype has a count of ten or more. The V gene is TRBV5-1, the J gene TRBJ2-1; D gene uncertain. The CDR3 loop spans 13 amino acids. In germline, CDR1 is SGHRS, CDR2 YFSETQ. The germline V and J ends were trimmed by 5 bases and 4 bases, with 10 bases remaining between them. CDR3 coding DNA: TGCGCCAGCAGGCCGACACCTTACAATGAGCAGTTCTTC. Translated: CASRPTPYNEQFF.

This clonotype was counted at least ten times. The chain couples TRBV10-3 to TRBJ2-3; unclear D gene. The CDR3 is made up of 12 amino acids. With 3 bases removed from V and 5 bases from J, the gap between germline ends came to 6 bases. Germline CDR1 is ENHRY and CDR2 is SYGVKD. CDR3 nucleotide sequence: TGTGCCATCAGTGAATCGCAAGATACGCAGTATTTT. It translates to CAISESQDTQYF.

In its sample, this clonotype was seen many times. V usage is TRBV2 and J usage is TRBJ2-5; 8 bases line up with TRBD2. This CDR3 spans 14 amino acids. Germline trimming cut 8 bases from V and 2 bases from J; bases unmatched to any gene: 7. CDR1 and CDR2 from the germline V gene are SNHLY and FYNNEI. The CDR3 DNA sequence: TGTGCCAGCCTTAGCGGGGACAATCAAGAGACCCAGTACTTC. Its protein product is CASLSGDNQETQYF.

There are many counts of this clonotype. The chain couples TRBV30 to TRBJ2-2; possible D gene TRBD1, 5 bases. V was clipped by 7 bases and J by 5 bases, with 11 bases between them. There are 12 residues in the CDR3. Germline V CDR1 and CDR2: GTSNPN, SVGIG (reference sequence). CDR3 protein: CASRRDTGELFF. In DNA, the CDR3 is TGTGCCTCACGCAGGGATACCGGGGAGCTGTTTTTT.

In this sample, this clonotype turned up many times. The V and J genes are TRBV10-3 and TRBJ2-3; 9 bases align to TRBD1. V dropped 5 bases and J dropped 2; count of bases not matched to a gene: 8. CDR1 is ENHRY and CDR2 is SYGVKD in the germline V gene. CDR3 length equals 16 residues. CDR3 protein: CAISKGDRGFTDTQYF. CDR3 nucleotides: TGTGCCATCAGTAAGGGAGACAGGGGGTTCACAGATACGCAGTATTTT.

Ten or more counts support this clonotype. The J gene is TRBJ1-5, the V gene TRBV20-1, with D tentatively TRBD1 (6 bases). Germline values: CDR1 DFQATT, CDR2 SNEGSKA (reference sequence). V dropped 4 bases and J dropped 3 bases, with 13 bases sitting between them. The CDR3 has 14 amino acids. CDR3 DNA sequence: TGCAGTGCTATTTCAGGGGTGGTCAATCAGCCCCAGCATTTT. It specifies CSAISGVVNQPQHF.

This clonotype was counted ten times or more. The chain has TRBV6-4 and TRBJ1-1; D perhaps matches TRBD1 (5 bases). V lost 3 bases, J lost 5 bases, and 10 bases lay in between. The germline CDR1 and CDR2 sequences are MRHNA and SNTAGT. This CDR3 spans 13 amino acids. The chain's CDR3 is CASSEGRATEAFF. The CDR3 nucleotides are TGTGCCAGCAGTGAAGGCAGGGCGACTGAAGCTTTCTTT.

This clonotype has ten or more counts. The V gene is TRBV20-1, the J gene TRBJ2-1; TRBD2 aligns across 14 bases. The germline V gene encodes CDR1 DFQATT and CDR2 SNEGSKA (reference sequence). Trimming took 6 bases from V and 3 from J; bases not matched to a gene: 10. The CDR3 is 17 amino acids. CDR3 bases: TGCAGTGCCAGACTAGCGGGGGGGCTCTTCCTCTACAATGAGCAGTTCTTC. This sequence encodes CSARLAGGLFLYNEQFF.

This clonotype has at least ten counts. V gene TRBV5-5 combines with J gene TRBJ1-5; no clear D. Trimming pared 1 base from V and 4 bases from J, leaving 9 bases between. In germline, CDR1 is SGHKS, CDR2 YYEKEE (reference sequence). The CDR3 covers 14 residues. The CDR3 protein is CASSLWQENQPQHF. In DNA, the CDR3 is TGTGCCAGCAGCTTGTGGCAGGAGAATCAGCCCCAGCATTTT.

At least ten counts were recorded for this clonotype. The chain links TRBV20-1 to TRBJ2-7; unclear D gene. The CDR3 loop spans 13 amino acids. Trimming removed 5 bases at V and 5 bases at J, with 16 bases between. Germline V gives CDR1 DFQATT, CDR2 SNEGSKA (reference sequence). CDR3: CSAVHPLLDEQYF. CDR3 DNA sequence: TGCAGTGCTGTACACCCCCTCCTGGACGAGCAGTACTTC.

The chain is built from TRBV10-3 and TRBJ1-1; D perhaps matches TRBD1 (5 bases). Germline assignment: CDR1 ENHRY and CDR2 SYGVKD. The ends were cut back, 0 bases at V and 4 bases at J, with 6 bases in the middle. This CDR3 spans 13 amino acids. The CDR3 DNA reads as TGTGCCATCAGTGAGTCCGGGGGCACTGAAGCTTTCTTT. Amino acid sequence: CAISESGGTEAFF.